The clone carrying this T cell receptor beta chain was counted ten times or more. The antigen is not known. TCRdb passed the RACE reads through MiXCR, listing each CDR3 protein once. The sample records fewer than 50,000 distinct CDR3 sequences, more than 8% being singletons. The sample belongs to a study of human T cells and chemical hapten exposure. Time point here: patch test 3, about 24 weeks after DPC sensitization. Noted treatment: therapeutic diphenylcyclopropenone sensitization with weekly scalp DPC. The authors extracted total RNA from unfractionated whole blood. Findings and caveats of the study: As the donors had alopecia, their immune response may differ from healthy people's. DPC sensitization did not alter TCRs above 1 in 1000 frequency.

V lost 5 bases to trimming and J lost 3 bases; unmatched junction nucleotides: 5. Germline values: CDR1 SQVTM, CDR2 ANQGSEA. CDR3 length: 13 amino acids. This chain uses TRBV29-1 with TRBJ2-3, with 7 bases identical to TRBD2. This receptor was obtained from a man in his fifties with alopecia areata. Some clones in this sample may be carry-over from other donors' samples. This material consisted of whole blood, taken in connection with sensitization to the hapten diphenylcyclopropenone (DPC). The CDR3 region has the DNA TGCAGCGTTCGCGCGGGAGTAACAGATACGCAGTATTTT. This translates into CSVRAGVTDTQYF.